This T cell receptor (beta chain) was captured in a study of pediatric ulcerative colitis. Study-wide results and caveats: Blood-rectal clonal overlap within each person was significantly higher in ulcerative colitis patients than controls. Clonal expansions reduced rectal repertoire diversity in acute severe colitis. Substantially fewer templates came from a couple of patients' blood samples.

Generated by immunoSEQ multiplex PCR, the TCRdb table keeps only in-frame clones and is missing some. The sample includes about 40,000 clones, roughly 71% of them seen just once. Germline-derived CDR1 and CDR2 are SEHNR and FQNEAQ (reference sequence). The CDR3 sequence is 16 residues long. Trimming stripped 2 bases from V and 6 bases from J, with 17 bases between. Of note for this clone: What it binds is not known.

The rectum was sampled with one to two pinch biopsies at colonoscopy. Before the diagnostic colonoscopy, ulcerative colitis patients were free of immunosuppressive medication. Material: gut tissue. The V and J genes are TRBV7-9 and TRBJ2-1; D unclear. This TCR came from a boy younger than 18 with severe ulcerative colitis. The CDR3 region is CASSLPPPLGFNEQFF. The CDR3 DNA follows: TGTGCCAGCAGCTTACCTCCTCCATTGGGGTTCAATGAGCAGTTCTTC.